One TCR beta chain is described in this entry. All donors came from Russia, were Caucasian and healthy, and spanned ages roughly 6 to 100. A second roughly 6 to 12 cycle PCR used barcoded and J-beta primers. TCRdb re-called the 5' RACE reads with MiXCR, one entry per CDR3 protein. Seen here are about 580,000 distinct CDR3 sequences, around 48% observed once, and the top ten hold around 23%. These data originate in a study of blood T cells in healthy people across ages. V lost 5 bases to trimming and J lost 1 base; unmatched junction nucleotides: 8. This CDR3 comprises 15 residues. Per germline, CDR1 SGHTA and CDR2 FQGNSA.

The rearrangement uses TRBV7-2 and TRBJ2-7; 7 nucleotides align to TRBD2. Sequencing was done on a sample of blood. The sequence was obtained from a man aged 80 or over in good health. The CDR3 coding sequence is TGTGCCAGCAGCCCGAGCGGGACCCATTCCTACGAGCAGTACTTC. Its translation is CASSPSGTHSYEQYF.